This T cell receptor (beta chain) was captured in a study of T cell responses to AZD1222 COVID-19 vaccine. General study points: The sample set comprised mostly white British donors with more females, and clonal diversity was possibly underestimated. After the peak T cell response, and only then, were repertoires sampled. The study found vaccine-associated CD4 TCRs spanning spike, dominant at 160-218 and 743-854. The study found Spike-specific TCR breadth and depth rose after two AZD1222 doses.

Comment on this clone: The antigen is undetermined.

The germline V gene has CDR1 LGHNA and CDR2 YSLEER. Trimming left V 1 base short and J 2 bases short, with 10 bases between. This CDR3 is built from 15 residues. Method: immunoSEQ multiplex PCR; TCRdb's copy keeps in-frame clones and lacks some. The table has approximately 180,000 clones, around 89% seen once. The chain employs TRBV4-3 and TRBJ2-3; D gene uncertain. This specimen consisted of peripheral blood, obtained 28 days after the second dose of the MenACWY control vaccine. The origin of this receptor is an adult who received the MenACWY meningococcal vaccine as a control. The CDR3 coding sequence is TGCGCCAGCAGCCAAGTATCGACGGACACAGATACGCAGTATTTT. Its translation is CASSQVSTDTDTQYF.